This T cell receptor (beta chain) was profiled in a study of blood T cell repertoires in COVID-19. Looking at the study overall: In each case, the material was cDNA or gDNA derived from T cells, B-cell-depleted T cells, or PBMCs.

Followed longitudinally, the Seattle patients had been enrolled during active infection. V was pared by 2 bases and J by 6 bases, with 10 bases between. This CDR3 contains 14 residues. Germline V gives CDR1 SEHNR, CDR2 FQNEAQ (reference sequence). This clone was counted many times. The identical CDR3 is also encoded by other nucleotide sequences in the sample. In the original workflow: For nucleated cells, counts were estimated from reference gene primer amplification. Using immunoSEQ multiplex PCR, the repertoire was profiled, and TCRdb retains in-frame clones only, with some absent. The DNA was the basis for D and trimming; V, J and clone size are from that table. The table has around 190,000 clones, roughly 77% seen once.

This clonotype originated in a woman between 40 and 50 years old with COVID-19, enrolled during active disease. This chain links TRBV7-9 with TRBJ1-4; D is perhaps TRBD1 (5 bases). Sample: peripheral blood. The CDR3: CASSLRREDEKLFF. The CDR3 nucleotides are TGTGCCAGCAGCTTACGCAGGGAGGATGAAAAACTGTTTTTT.